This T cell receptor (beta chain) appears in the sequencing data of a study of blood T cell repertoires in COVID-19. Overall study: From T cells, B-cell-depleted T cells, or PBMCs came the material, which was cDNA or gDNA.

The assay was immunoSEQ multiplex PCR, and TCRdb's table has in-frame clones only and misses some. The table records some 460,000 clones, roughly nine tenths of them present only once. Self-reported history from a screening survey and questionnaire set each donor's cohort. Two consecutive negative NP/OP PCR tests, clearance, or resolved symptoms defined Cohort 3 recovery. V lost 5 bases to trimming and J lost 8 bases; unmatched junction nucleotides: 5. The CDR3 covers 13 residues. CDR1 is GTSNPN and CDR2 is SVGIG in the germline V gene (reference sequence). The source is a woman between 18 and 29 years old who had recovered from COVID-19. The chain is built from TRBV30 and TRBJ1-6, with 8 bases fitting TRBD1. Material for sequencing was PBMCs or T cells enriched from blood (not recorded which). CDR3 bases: TGTGCCTGGCGCAGGGGGCTCGATTCACCCCTCCACTTT. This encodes CAWRRGLDSPLHF.